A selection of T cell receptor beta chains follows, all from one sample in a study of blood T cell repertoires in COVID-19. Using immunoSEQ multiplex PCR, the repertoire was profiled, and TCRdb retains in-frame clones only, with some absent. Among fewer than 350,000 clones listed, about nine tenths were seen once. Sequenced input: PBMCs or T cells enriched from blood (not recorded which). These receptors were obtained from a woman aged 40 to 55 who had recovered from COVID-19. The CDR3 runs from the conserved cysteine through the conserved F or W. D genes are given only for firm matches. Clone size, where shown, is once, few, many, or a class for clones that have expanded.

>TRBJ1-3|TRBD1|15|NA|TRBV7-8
TGTGCCAGCAGCCTCATGACAGGGGCTGGAAACACCATATATTTT
CASSLMTGAGNTIYF
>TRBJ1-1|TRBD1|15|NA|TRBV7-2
TGTGCCAGCAGCAACAGGGGGGAGGACAACACTGAAGCTTTCTTT
CASSNRGEDNTEAFF
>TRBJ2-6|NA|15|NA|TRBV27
TGTGCCAGCAGTTTTTTCGGCTCTGGGGCCAACGTCCTGACTTTC
CASSFFGSGANVLTF
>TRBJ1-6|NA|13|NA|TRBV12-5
TGTGCTAGTGGTTTGGGTCACGCGGCACCCCTCCACTTT
CASGLGHAAPLHF
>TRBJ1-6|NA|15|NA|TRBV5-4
TGTGCCAGCAGCTTGGGTGGGACAATGAATTCACCCCTCCACTTT
CASSLGGTMNSPLHF
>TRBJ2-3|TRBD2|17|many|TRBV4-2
TGTGCCAGCAGCCAAGGGGAGAGCGGGAGACGCACAGATACGCAGTATTTT
CASSQGESGRRTDTQYF
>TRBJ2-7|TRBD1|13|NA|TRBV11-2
TGTGCCAGCAGCGGTCACAGGGGCAACGAGCAGTACTTC
CASSGHRGNEQYF
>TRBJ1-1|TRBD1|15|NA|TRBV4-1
TGCGCCAGCAGGGATCGGGACAGGGAGGCCACTGAAGCTTTCTTT
CASRDRDREATEAFF
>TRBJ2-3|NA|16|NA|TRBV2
TGTGCCAGCAGTGAATTGGAGGGTGAGGGCACAGATACGCAGTATTTT
CASSELEGEGTDTQYF
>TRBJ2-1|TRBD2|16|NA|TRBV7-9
TGTGCCAGCAGCTCCCGAAGCGGGGTCCCCTACAATGAGCAGTTCTTC
CASSSRSGVPYNEQFF
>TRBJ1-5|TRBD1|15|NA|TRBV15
TGTGCCACCAGCCCTCCAGGGGGGATAGGTCAGCCCCAGCATTTT
CATSPPGGIGQPQHF
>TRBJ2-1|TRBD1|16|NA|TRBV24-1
TGTGCCACCAGTGACCCGACAGGGCCCCGCCAGAATGAGCAGTTCTTC
CATSDPTGPRQNEQFF
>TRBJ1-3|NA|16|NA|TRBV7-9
TGTGCCAGCAGCTTAAGCCTTGGGAGCTCTGGAAACACCATATATTTT
CASSLSLGSSGNTIYF
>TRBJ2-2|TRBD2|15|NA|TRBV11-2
TGTGCCAGCAGCCCCGTTGGCGGGAGCGTCGGGGAGCTGTTTTTT
CASSPVGGSVGELFF
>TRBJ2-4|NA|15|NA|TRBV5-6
TGTGCCAGCAGATTCCAAGGAGCAGGGGAGAACATTCAGTACTTC
CASRFQGAGENIQYF
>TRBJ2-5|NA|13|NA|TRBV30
TGTGCCTGGAGTCAACTAAGCCAAGAGACCCAGTACTTC
CAWSQLSQETQYF
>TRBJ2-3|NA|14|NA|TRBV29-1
TGCAGCGTTTCCTCGACAGGGAGGTCAGATACGCAGTATTTT
CSVSSTGRSDTQYF
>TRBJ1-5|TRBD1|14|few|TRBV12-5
TGTGCTAGTACTCCCGGGACAGGGGGTGCGGCCCAGCATTTT
CASTPGTGGAAQHF
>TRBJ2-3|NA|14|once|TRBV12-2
TGTGCAAGTCGCCCGGGACAGGGTACAGATACGCAGTATTTT
CASRPGQGTDTQYF
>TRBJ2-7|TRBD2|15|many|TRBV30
TGTGCCTGGAGTGTCAACCGACTAGCTCTTTACGAGCAGTACTTC
CAWSVNRLALYEQYF
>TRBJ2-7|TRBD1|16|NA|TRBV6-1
TGTGCCAGCAGTGAAGCGGGGACAGTTAGCTCCTACGAGCAGTACTTC
CASSEAGTVSSYEQYF
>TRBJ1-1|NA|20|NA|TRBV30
TGTGCCTGGAGTCACCCTTGGGAGAAGCACCCGGGACATGAGAACACTGAAGCTTTCTTT
CAWSHPWEKHPGHENTEAFF
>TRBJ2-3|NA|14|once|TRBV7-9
TGTGCCAGCAGCCGTCAGGGGAGCACAGATACGCAGTATTTT
CASSRQGSTDTQYF
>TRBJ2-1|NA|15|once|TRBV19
TGTGCCAGCCGAAGACTTGGGAGCTCCTACAATGAGCAGTTCTTC
CASRRLGSSYNEQFF
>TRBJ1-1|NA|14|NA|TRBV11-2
TGTGCCAGCAGCCTTCTACAGGGATCGACTGAAGCTTTCTTT
CASSLLQGSTEAFF
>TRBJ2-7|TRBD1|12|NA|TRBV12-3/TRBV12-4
TGTGCCAGCAGTTGGGGACAGTCATTGCAGTACTTC
CASSWGQSLQYF
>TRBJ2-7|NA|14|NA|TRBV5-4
TGTGCCAGCAGCCCCTCCGGGACAACCTACGAGCAGTACTTC
CASSPSGTTYEQYF
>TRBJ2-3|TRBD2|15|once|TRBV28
TGTGCCAGCCCCTGCGGGAGCCAGAACACAGATACGCAGTATTTT
CASPCGSQNTDTQYF
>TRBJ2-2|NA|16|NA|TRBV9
TGTGCCAGCAGCGTAGGGAGCCTTTCGAACACCGGGGAGCTGTTTTTT
CASSVGSLSNTGELFF
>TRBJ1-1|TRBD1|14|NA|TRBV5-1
TGCGCCAGCAGCGAACAGGGGTTGAACACTGAAGCTTTCTTT
CASSEQGLNTEAFF
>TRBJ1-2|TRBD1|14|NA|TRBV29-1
TGCAGCGTTGGGGGAACAGGGGGCAACTATGGCTACACCTTC
CSVGGTGGNYGYTF
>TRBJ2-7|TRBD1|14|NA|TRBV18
TGTGCCAGCTCACCGGGACAGGGATCCTACGAGCAGTACTTC
CASSPGQGSYEQYF
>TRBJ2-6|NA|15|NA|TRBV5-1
TGCGCCAGCAGCTCTAATTTCGATGGGGCCAACGTCCTGACTTTC
CASSSNFDGANVLTF
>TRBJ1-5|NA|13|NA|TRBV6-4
TGTGCCAGCAGTGGCGGTAGCAATCAGCCCCAGCATTTT
CASSGGSNQPQHF
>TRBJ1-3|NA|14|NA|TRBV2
TGTGCCAGCAGTCAGGATGTACCTGGAAACACCATATATTTT
CASSQDVPGNTIYF
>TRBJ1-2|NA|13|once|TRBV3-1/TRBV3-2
TGTGCCAGCAGCCATAAAGGGGTCGCTGGCTACACCTTC
CASSHKGVAGYTF
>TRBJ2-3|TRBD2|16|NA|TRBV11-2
TGTGCCAGCAGCTTAAGCCTAGCGGGAAGGACAGATACGCAGTATTTT
CASSLSLAGRTDTQYF
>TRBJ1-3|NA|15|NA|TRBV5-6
TGTGCCAGCAGCTTCCTGACAGGCGGTGGAAACACCATATATTTT
CASSFLTGGGNTIYF
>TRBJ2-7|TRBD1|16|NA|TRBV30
TGTGCCTGGATGAAAGGGACAGCTATTAGCTCCTACGAGCAGTACTTC
CAWMKGTAISSYEQYF
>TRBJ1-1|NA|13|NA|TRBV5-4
TGTGCCAGCAGCGCTGAGTTGAACACTGAAGCTTTCTTT
CASSAELNTEAFF
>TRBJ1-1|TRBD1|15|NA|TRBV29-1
TGCAGCGGAAGCGGGACAGGGGGAGAGAGCACTGAAGCTTTCTTT
CSGSGTGGESTEAFF
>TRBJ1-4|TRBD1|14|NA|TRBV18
TGTGCCAGCTCACGGACAGGGGGCTTTGAAAAACTGTTTTTT
CASSRTGGFEKLFF
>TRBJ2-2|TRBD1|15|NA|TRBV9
TGTGCCAGCAGCTTACGAGGGGGCAACACCGGGGAGCTGTTTTTT
CASSLRGGNTGELFF
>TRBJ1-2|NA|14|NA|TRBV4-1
TGCGCCAGCAGCCAATTACAGGGATTGTATGGCTACACCTTC
CASSQLQGLYGYTF
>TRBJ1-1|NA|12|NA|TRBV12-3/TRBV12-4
TGTGCCAGCAGTTTAATCGGGTCTGGTGCTTTCTTT
CASSLIGSGAFF
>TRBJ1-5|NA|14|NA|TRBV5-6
TGTGCCAGCAGCTTGGCCGGGAGCAATCAGCCCCAGCATTTT
CASSLAGSNQPQHF
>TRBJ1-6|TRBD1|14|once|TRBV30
TGTGCCTGGAGTGTACGTCAGGGGGTCTCACCCCTCCACTTT
CAWSVRQGVSPLHF
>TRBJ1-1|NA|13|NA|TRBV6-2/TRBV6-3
TGTGCCAGCAGTTACTTCTCCGGGGGTGGTATTTTCTTT
CASSYFSGGGIFF
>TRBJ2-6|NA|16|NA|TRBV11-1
TGTGCCAGCAGCTTAGGACAGACCTCTGGGGCCAACGTCCTGACTTTC
CASSLGQTSGANVLTF
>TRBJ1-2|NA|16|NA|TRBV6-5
TGTGCCAGCAGTTACACCCCCTCGCTAGATAACTATGGCTACACCTTC
CASSYTPSLDNYGYTF
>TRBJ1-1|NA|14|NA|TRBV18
TGTGCCAGCTCACCAAGGGGGTTGTACACTGAAGCTTTCTTT
CASSPRGLYTEAFF
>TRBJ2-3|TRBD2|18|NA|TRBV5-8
TGTGCCAGCAGCTCAACTGACGCCTTAGCGGGGAGCACAGATACGCAGTATTTT
CASSSTDALAGSTDTQYF
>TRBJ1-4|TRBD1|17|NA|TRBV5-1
TGCGCCAGCAGCGCAGGACAGGGGTGGGGAACTAATGAAAAACTGTTTTTT
CASSAGQGWGTNEKLFF
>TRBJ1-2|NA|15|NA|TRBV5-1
TGCGCCAGCAGCCCGAGTCGAAAAGCAATCTATGGCTACACCTTC
CASSPSRKAIYGYTF
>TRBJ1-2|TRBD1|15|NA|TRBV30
TGTGCCTGCCCATCGGTCTCGGGAAGAGGGGGCGGCTACACCTTC
CACPSVSGRGGGYTF
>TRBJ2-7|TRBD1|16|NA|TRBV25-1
TGTGCCAGCAGTGAGTACCCGGGACAGGGGCTCGGCGAGCAGTACTTC
CASSEYPGQGLGEQYF
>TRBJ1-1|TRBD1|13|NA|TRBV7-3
TGTGCCAGCAGCTTAAGACAGGGAACTGAAGCTTTCTTT
CASSLRQGTEAFF